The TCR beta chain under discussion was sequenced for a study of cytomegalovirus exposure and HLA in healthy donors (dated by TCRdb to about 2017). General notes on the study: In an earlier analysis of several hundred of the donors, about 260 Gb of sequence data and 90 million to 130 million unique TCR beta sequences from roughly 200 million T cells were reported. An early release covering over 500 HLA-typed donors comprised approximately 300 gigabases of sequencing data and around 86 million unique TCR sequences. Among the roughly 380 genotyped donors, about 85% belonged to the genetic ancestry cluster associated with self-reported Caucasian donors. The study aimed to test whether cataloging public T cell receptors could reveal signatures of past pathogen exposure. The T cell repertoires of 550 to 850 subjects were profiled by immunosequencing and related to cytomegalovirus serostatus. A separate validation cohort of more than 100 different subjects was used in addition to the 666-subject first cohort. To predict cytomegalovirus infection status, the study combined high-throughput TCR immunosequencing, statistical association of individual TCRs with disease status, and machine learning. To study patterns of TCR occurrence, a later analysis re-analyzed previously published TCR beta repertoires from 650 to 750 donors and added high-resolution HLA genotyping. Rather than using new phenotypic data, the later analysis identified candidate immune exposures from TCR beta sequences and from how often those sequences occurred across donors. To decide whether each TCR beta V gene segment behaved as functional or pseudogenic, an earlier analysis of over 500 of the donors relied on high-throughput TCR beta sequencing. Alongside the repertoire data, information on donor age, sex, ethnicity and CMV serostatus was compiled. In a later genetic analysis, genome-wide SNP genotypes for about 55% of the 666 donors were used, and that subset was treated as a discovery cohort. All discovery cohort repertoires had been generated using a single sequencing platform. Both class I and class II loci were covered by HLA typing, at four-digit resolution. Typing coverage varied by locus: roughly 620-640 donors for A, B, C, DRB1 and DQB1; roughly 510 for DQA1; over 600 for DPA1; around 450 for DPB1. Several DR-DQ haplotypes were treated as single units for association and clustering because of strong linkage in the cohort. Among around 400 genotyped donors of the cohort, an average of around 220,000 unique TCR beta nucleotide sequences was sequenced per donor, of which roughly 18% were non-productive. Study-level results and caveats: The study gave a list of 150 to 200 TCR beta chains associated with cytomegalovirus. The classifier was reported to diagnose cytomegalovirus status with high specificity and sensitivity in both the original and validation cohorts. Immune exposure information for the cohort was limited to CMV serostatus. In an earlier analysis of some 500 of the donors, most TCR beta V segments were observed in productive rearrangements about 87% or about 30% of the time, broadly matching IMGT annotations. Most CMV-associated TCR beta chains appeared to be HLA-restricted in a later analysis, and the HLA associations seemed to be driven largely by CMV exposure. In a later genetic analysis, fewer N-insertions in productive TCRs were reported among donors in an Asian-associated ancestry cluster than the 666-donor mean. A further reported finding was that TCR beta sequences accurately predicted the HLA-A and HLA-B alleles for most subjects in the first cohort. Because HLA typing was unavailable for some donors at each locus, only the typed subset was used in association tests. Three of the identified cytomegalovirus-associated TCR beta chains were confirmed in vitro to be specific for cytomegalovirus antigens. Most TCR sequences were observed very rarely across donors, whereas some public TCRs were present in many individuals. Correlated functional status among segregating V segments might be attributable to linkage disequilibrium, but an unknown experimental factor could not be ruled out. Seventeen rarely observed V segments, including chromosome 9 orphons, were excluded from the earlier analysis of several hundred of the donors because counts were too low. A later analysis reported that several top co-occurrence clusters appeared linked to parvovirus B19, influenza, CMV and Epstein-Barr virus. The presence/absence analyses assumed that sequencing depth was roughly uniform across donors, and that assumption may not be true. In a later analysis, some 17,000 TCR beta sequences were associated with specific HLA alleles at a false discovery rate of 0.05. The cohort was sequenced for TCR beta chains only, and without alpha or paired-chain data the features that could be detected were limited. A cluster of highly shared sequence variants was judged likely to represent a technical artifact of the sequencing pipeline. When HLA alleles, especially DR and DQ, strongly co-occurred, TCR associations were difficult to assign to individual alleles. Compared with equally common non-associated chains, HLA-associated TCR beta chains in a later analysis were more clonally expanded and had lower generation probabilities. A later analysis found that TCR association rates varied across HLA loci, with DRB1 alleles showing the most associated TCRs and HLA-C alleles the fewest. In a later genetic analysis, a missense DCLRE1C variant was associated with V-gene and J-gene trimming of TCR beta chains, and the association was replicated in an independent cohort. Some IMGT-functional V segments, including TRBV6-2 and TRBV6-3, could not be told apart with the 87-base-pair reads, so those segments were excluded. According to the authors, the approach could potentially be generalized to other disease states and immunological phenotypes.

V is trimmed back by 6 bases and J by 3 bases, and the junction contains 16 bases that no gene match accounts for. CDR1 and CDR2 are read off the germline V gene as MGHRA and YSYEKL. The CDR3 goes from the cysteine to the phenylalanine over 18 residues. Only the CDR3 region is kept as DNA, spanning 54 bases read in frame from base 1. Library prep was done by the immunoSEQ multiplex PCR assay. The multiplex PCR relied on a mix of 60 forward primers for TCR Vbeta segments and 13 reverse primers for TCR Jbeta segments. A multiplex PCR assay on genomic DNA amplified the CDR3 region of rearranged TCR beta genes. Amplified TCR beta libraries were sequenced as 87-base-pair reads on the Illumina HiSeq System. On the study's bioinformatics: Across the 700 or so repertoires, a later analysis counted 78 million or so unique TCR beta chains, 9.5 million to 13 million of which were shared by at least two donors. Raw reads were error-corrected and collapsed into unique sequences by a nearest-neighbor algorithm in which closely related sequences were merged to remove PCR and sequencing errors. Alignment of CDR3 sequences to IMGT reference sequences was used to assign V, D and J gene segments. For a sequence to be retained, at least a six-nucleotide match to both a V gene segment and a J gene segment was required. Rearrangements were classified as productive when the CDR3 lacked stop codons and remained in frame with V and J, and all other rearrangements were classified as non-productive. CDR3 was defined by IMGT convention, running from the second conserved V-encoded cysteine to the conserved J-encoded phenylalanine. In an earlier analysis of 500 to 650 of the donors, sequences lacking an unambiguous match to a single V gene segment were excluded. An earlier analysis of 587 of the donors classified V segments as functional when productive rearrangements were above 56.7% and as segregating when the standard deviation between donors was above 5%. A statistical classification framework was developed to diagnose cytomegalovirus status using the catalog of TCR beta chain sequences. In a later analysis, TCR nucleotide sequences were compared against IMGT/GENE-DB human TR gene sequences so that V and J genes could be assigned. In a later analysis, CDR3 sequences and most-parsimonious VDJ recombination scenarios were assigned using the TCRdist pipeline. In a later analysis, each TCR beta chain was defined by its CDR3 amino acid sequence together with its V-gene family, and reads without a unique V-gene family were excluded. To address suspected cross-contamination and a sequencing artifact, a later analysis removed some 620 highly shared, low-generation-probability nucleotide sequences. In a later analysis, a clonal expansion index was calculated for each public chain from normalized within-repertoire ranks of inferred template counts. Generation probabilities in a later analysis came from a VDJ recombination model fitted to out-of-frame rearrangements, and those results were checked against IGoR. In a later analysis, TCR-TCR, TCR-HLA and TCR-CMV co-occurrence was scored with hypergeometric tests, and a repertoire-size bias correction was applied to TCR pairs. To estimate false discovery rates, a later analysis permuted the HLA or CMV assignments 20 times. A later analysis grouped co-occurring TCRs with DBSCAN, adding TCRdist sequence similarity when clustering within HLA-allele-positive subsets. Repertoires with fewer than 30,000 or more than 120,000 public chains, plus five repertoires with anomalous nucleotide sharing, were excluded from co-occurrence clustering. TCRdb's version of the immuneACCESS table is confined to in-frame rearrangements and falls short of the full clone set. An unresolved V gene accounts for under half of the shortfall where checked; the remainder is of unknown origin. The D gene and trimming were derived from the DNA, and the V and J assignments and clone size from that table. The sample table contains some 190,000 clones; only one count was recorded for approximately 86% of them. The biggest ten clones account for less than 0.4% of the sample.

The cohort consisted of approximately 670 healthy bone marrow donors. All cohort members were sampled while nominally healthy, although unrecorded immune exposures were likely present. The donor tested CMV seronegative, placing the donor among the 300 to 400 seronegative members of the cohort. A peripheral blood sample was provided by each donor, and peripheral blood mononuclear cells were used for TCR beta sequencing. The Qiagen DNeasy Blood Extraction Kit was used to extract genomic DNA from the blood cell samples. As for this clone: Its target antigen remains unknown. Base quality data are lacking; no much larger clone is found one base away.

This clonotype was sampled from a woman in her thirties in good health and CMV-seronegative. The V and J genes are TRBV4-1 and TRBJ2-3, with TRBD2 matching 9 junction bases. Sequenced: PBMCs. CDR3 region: CASSQYGARLAATDTQYF. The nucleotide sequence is TGCGCCAGCAGTCAATATGGGGCGAGACTAGCGGCAACAGATACGCAGTATTTT.